Each of the 27 T cell receptor beta chains below was sequenced from the same sample in a study of early T cells in non-severe SARS-CoV-2 infection. TCRdb re-derived calls from the 5' RACE reads in MiXCR, one entry per CDR3 protein. The table records 95,000 to 150,000 distinct CDR3 sequences, under 15% of them present only once. Material for sequencing was whole blood. Receptors were obtained from an adult who was a healthcare worker with PCR-confirmed SARS-CoV-2 infection or an uninfected control (not recorded which).

This clonotype has just a few counts. Germline and junction disagree at one end, which may indicate a read error. The chain uses TRBV12-3 or TRBV12-4 and TRBJ1-5, with TRBD1 as a possible D gene (5 bases). CDR3 size: 16 residues. CDR3 in amino acids: CASSLGGDGPNQPQHF. CDR3 sequence (DNA): TGTGCCAGCAGCTTAGGAGGGGACGGCCCCAATCAGCCCCAGCATTTT.

This clonotype appeared many times. This rearrangement joins TRBV28 to TRBJ1-4; TRBD1 matches 8 bases. The V gene's germline CDR1 is MDHEN and CDR2 SYDVKM. This CDR3 has 15 residues. V lost 4 bases to trimming and J lost 8 bases; unmatched junction nucleotides: 9. The CDR3 DNA follows: TGTGCCAGCAGTTCCTCGGACAGGGAAAAGGAAAAACTGTTTTTT. It codes for CASSSSDREKEKLFF.

At least ten counts were recorded for this clonotype. The J gene is TRBJ2-3, the V gene TRBV24-1, with 10 nucleotides matching TRBD1. Germline lookup yields CDR1 KGHDR and CDR2 SFDVKD. V trimming: 4 bases; J trimming: 5 bases; junction bases outside the gene matches: 2. This CDR3 contains 14 residues. This CDR3 is CATSDRTGGDTQYF. The CDR3, as DNA: TGTGCCACCAGTGACAGGACAGGGGGAGATACGCAGTATTTT.

This clonotype was detected a few times. The chain links TRBV27 to TRBJ1-1; TRBD1 is a possible D gene (5 bases). V lost 5 bases, J lost 4 bases, and 11 bases lay in between. This CDR3 is 13 amino acids long. CDR1 and CDR2 from the germline V gene are MNHEY and SMNVEV (reference sequence). CDR3 residues: CASSVGGSTEAFF. The CDR3 nucleotides read TGTGCCAGCAGTGTTGGGGGGTCCACTGAAGCTTTCTTT.

The V and J genes are TRBV12-3 or TRBV12-4 and TRBJ2-2, with unresolved D. With 7 bases removed from V and 0 bases from J, the gap between germline ends came to 9 bases. The CDR3 consists of 14 residues. The CDR3 region is CASTSTTNTGELFF. CDR3 DNA: TGTGCCAGCACCTCAACCACGAACACCGGGGAGCTGTTTTTT.

This clonotype was seen ten or more times. At one end, the junction sequence differs from germline, possibly due to a read error. CDR3 amino acids: CASSEEGGPQPQHF. In nucleotides, the CDR3 is TGTGCCAGCAGCGAAGAAGGAGGCCCACAGCCCCAGCATTTT. The chain joins TRBV6-1 to TRBJ1-5; D not certain. CDR1 MNHNS and CDR2 SASEGT come from the germline V gene. The CDR3 runs 14 residues.

This clonotype showed up just a few times. The CDR3 loop reads CASSLADQWQAHTEAFF. CDR3 DNA: TGTGCCAGCAGTTTAGCCGACCAATGGCAGGCGCACACTGAAGCTTTCTTT. The gene calls are TRBV12-3 or TRBV12-4 and TRBJ1-1; D is unresolved. The CDR3 spans 17 residues. V was pared by 0 bases and J by 3 bases, with 17 bases between.

This clonotype was picked up a small number of times. The genes are TRBV20-1 and TRBJ1-2, with a weak D call TRBD1 (5 bases). CDR3 length: 15 amino acids. V was shortened by 0 bases and J by 7 bases, with 18 bases between the two germline ends. Germline V gene data show CDR1 as DFQATT and CDR2 as SNEGSKA (reference sequence). This CDR3 reads CSARDTGPRRSGYTF. The DNA of the CDR3 is TGCAGTGCTAGAGATACGGGACCACGACGCAGTGGCTACACCTTC.

The table lists this clonotype with a few counts. The rearrangement uses TRBV18 and TRBJ2-4; D might be TRBD2 (6 bases). Germline lookup yields CDR1 KGHSH and CDR2 LQKENI. The ends were cut back, 3 bases at V and 0 bases at J, with 12 bases in the middle. The CDR3 sequence is 16 residues long. DNA of the CDR3: TGTGCCAGCTCACCCGGGGCGGGGCTAGCCAAAAACATTCAGTACTTC. Protein: CASSPGAGLAKNIQYF.

This chain joins TRBV25-1 and TRBJ1-2; no clear D. V was pared by 0 bases and J by 5 bases, with 13 bases between. CDR1 and CDR2 (germline): MGHDK, SYGVNS. CDR3 length: 15 amino acids. The DNA of the CDR3 is TGTGCCAGCAGTGAATACATGGGCGAAGGATATGGCTACACCTTC. It codes for CASSEYMGEGYGYTF.

The chain carries TRBV6-2 or TRBV6-3 and TRBJ1-5; D is unclear. V shed 10 bases and J shed 4 bases, with 11 bases lying between them. CDR1 and CDR2 from the germline V gene are MNHEY and SVGEGT. There are 12 residues in the CDR3. In DNA form, the CDR3 reads TGTGCCACCGGTCCGGTAAATCAGCCCCAGCATTTT. As protein: CATGPVNQPQHF.

Concerning this clonotype itself: This sequence may be a read error, since a much larger clone differs from it by one base. The chain combines TRBV19 with TRBJ1-4; 7 nucleotides match TRBD1. Germline CDR1 reads LNHDA; CDR2 reads SQIVND (reference sequence). The CDR3 is 14 amino acids. V shed 3 bases and J 4 bases; nucleotides not matched to a gene: 2. The CDR3 nucleotides are TGTGCCAGTAGTATCACAGGGGATAATGAAAAACTGTTTTTT. Translated: CASSITGDNEKLFF.

In this sample, this clonotype turned up many times. The chain carries TRBV12-3 or TRBV12-4 and TRBJ2-1, with 13 bases fitting TRBD2. The CDR3 length is 15 residues. V shed 6 bases and J 4 bases; nucleotides not matched to a gene: 3. The CDR3 nucleotides are TGTGCCAGCAGCCTACTAGCGGGGGGGTACAATGAGCAGTTCTTC. This encodes CASSLLAGGYNEQFF.

This chain connects TRBV24-1 to TRBJ2-1; perhaps TRBD2 as D (6 bases). Germline CDR1 reads KGHDR; CDR2 reads SFDVKD. The V gene lost 4 bases and the J gene lost 2 bases, with 14 bases spanning the gap. The CDR3 runs to 16 residues. CDR3 coding DNA: TGTGCCACCAGTGACCCCCGGGGAGGAGCCTACAATGAGCAGTTCTTC. Protein product: CATSDPRGGAYNEQFF.

The rearrangement uses TRBV5-1 and TRBJ1-6; D might be TRBD1 (5 bases). CDR3 length: 14 residues. V was cut by 4 bases and J by 8 bases, with 13 bases left in between. Germline lookup yields CDR1 SGHRS and CDR2 YFSETQ. The CDR3 loop is CASSVDTWDSPLHF. CDR3 nucleotide sequence: TGCGCCAGCAGCGTGGACACCTGGGATTCACCCCTCCACTTT. Supplemented by reference TRBV5-1 and TRBJ1-6, the full variable domain reads KAGVTQTPRYLIKTRGQQVTLSCSPISGHRSVSWYQQTPGQGLQFLFEYFSETQRNKGNFPGRFSGRQFSNSRSEMNVSTLELGDSALYLCASSVDTWDSPLHFGNGTRLTVT.

The chain is built from TRBV3-1 and TRBJ2-7; no clear D gene. V was clipped by 6 bases and J by 4 bases, with 7 bases between them. The CDR3 runs 11 residues. The germline V gene has CDR1 LGHDT and CDR2 YNNKEL (reference sequence). CDR3 residues: CASSFEYEQYF. In nucleotides, the CDR3 is TGTGCCAGCAGTTTCGAATACGAGCAGTACTTC.

The chain employs TRBV5-8 and TRBJ2-3; D not certain. The length of the CDR3 is 11 residues. Germline V CDR1 and CDR2: SGHTS, YDEGEE. Trimming removed 5 bases at V and 9 bases at J, with 10 bases between. The CDR3 here is CASSPLWTQYF. CDR3 bases: TGTGCCAGCAGTCCACTGTGGACGCAGTATTTT.

The chain combines TRBV4-2 with TRBJ1-5; 7 bases fit TRBD1. V lost 1 base, J lost 4 bases, and 7 bases stayed unmatched. Germline values: CDR1 LGHNA, CDR2 YNFKEQ. The CDR3 length is 16 residues. In DNA form, the CDR3 reads TGTGCCAGCAGCCAAGTAATGGCAGGGGGTAATCAGCCCCAGCATTTT. Translated: CASSQVMAGGNQPQHF.

The rearrangement joins TRBV12-5 to TRBJ2-1; D is tentatively TRBD1 or TRBD2 (5 bases each). With 8 bases removed from V and 8 bases from J, the gap between germline ends came to 19 bases. This CDR3 is built from 14 residues. Germline V CDR1 and CDR2: LGHNT, FRNRAP. The CDR3 loop reads CASTPGRGWDEQFF. The CDR3 region has the DNA TGTGCTAGTACACCGGGACGGGGTTGGGATGAGCAGTTCTTC.

To note about this clonotype: At one of its ends the junction is not consistent with the germline gene, which may arise from a read error. The chain is built from TRBV5-1 and TRBJ1-1; D unclear. CDR3 length equals 13 residues. CDR1 SGHRS and CDR2 YFSETQ come from the germline V gene. CDR3 DNA sequence: TGCGCCAGCCGCCCACAGATGAACACTAAAGCTTTCTTT. Encoded protein: CASRPQMNTKAFF.

The chain joins TRBV20-1 to TRBJ2-2; 9 bases map to TRBD1. The CDR3 loop spans 14 amino acids. Trimming at V came to 5 bases and at J to 7 bases, leaving 8 bases not matched to a gene. Germline CDR1 reads DFQATT; CDR2 reads SNEGSKA (reference sequence). DNA of the CDR3: TGCAGTGCTCCCGGACAGGGGAAGGGCGGGGAGCTGTTTTTT. Translated: CSAPGQGKGGELFF.

This clonotype was counted a few times. J is TRBJ1-6 and V is TRBV10-2, with 9 positions matching TRBD1. Germline-derived CDR1 and CDR2 are WSHSY and SAAADI. CDR3 length equals 15 residues. J gave up 7 bases and V 2 bases, and 3 bases lay outside the gene matches. The CDR3 loop is CASSEGDRVNSPLHF. CDR3 nucleotide sequence: TGCGCCAGCAGTGAGGGGGACAGGGTCAATTCACCCCTCCACTTT.

A few counts support this clonotype. The chain is built from TRBV7-9 and TRBJ2-1; D remains ambiguous. Trimming cost V 5 bases and J 4 bases, with 6 bases left between them. The length of the CDR3 is 12 residues. The germline CDR1 and CDR2 sequences are SEHNR and FQNEAQ (reference sequence). Here the CDR3 DNA reads TGTGCCAGCAGCCCGACTTACAATGAGCAGTTCTTC. Protein: CASSPTYNEQFF.

This chain connects TRBV7-6 to TRBJ1-2; D is uncertain. Trimming shortened V by 2 bases and J by 6 bases, and 10 bases separated the two germline ends. Germline CDR1 is SGHVS and CDR2 is FNYEAQ. There are 13 residues in the CDR3. The CDR3 DNA reads TGTGCCAGCAGCTTATCCCCGGAGGATGGCTACACCTTC. Translating it yields CASSLSPEDGYTF.

This clonotype was found a few times. This rearrangement joins TRBV20-1 to TRBJ1-1, with no clear D. Germline V gene sequence: CDR1 DFQATT, CDR2 SNEGSKA (reference sequence). V gave up 6 bases and J gave up 0 bases, with 17 bases separating them. This CDR3 spans 15 amino acids. CDR3: CSAAIITGLNTEAFF. The CDR3 bases are TGCAGTGCCGCCATTATTACGGGGTTGAACACTGAAGCTTTCTTT.

In its sample, this clonotype was seen a few times. The V and J genes are TRBV6-2 or TRBV6-3 and TRBJ2-1, with D uncertain. The CDR3 length is 12 residues. Germline CDR1 and CDR2: MNHEY and SVGEGT. V was cut by 2 bases and J by 12 bases, with 11 bases left in between. The DNA for the CDR3 is TGTGCCAGCAGTTACCCGGGCGCGCGGCAGTTCTTC. It translates to CASSYPGARQFF.

This clonotype occurred a few times. The chain recombines TRBV29-1 with TRBJ1-1; D is uncertain. CDR1 and CDR2 (germline): SQVTM, ANQGSEA. V shed 7 bases and J shed 6 bases, with 15 bases lying between them. The CDR3 length is 12 residues. The CDR3 coding sequence is TGCAGCGCCTCCTTGATTGGTGCTGAAGCTTTCTTT. Its translation is CSASLIGAEAFF.